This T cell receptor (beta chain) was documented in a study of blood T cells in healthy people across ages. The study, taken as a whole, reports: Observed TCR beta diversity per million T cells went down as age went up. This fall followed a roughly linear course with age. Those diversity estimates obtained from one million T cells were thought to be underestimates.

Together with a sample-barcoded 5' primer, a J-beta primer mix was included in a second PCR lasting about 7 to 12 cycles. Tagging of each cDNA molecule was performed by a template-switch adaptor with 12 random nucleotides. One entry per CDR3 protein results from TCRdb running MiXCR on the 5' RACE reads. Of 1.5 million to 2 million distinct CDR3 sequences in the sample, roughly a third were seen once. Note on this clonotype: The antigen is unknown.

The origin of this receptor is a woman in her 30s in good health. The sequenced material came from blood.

CDR3 amino acids: CASSLVNKEGLAKNIQYF. Here the CDR3 DNA reads TGTGCCAGCAGCTTAGTAAATAAGGAGGGCCTAGCCAAAAACATTCAGTACTTC. The rearrangement links TRBV7-9 to TRBJ2-4, with D tentatively TRBD2 (6 bases). The CDR3 is made up of 18 amino acids. Per germline, CDR1 SEHNR and CDR2 FQNEAQ (reference sequence). V lost 1 base and J 0 bases, leaving 16 bases between the germline ends.